The 5 T cell receptor beta chains below come from one sample, sequenced in a study of cytomegalovirus exposure and HLA in healthy donors. The PCR was carried out with 60 Vbeta primers and 13 Jbeta primers. The assay was immunoSEQ multiplex PCR, and TCRdb's table has in-frame clones only and misses some. In the table there are 100,000 to 150,000 clones, roughly 82% of which are singletons. Sequenced: PBMCs. These receptors were collected from a woman aged 40 to 50 in good health and CMV-seropositive.

V and J are TRBV19 and TRBJ2-7, with TRBD1 identical over 9 bases. The junction had 10 bases not matched to a gene; V was cut back by 4 bases and J by 3 bases. The CDR3 has 16 amino acids. Germline V gives CDR1 LNHDA, CDR2 SQIVND (reference sequence). The CDR3 DNA is TGTGCCAGTAGTAAGAAAGGACAGGGGATAGTCTACGAGCAGTACTTC. Amino acids: CASSKKGQGIVYEQYF.

The J gene is TRBJ2-7, the V gene TRBV15; 9 bases are shared with TRBD1. Losses at the gene ends were 5 bases for V and 6 bases for J; bases not matched to a gene: 8. This CDR3 is 14 amino acids long. The germline V gene has CDR1 LNHNV and CDR2 YYDKDF (reference sequence). CDR3 coding DNA: TGTGCCACCAGCCTTGGGACAGGGTTAGCCGAGCAGTACTTC. Its translation: CATSLGTGLAEQYF.

There are a few counts of this clone. This likely comes from a read error, as the CDR3 has no conserved phenylalanine or tryptophan at its end. It is unclear where the CDR3 begins or ends on the DNA, so no DNA is shown, and the CDR3 is as TCRdb lists it. The chain combines TRBV30 with TRBJ1-3; TRBD1 reflects the table's D call only, with no check against the DNA. Germline V gene sequence: CDR1 GTSNPN, CDR2 SVGIG (reference sequence). The CDR3 is 15 residues long, counting both termini. Here the CDR3 reads CAWSVSGTKGNTIYL.

The rearrangement uses TRBV27 and TRBJ2-5; TRBD1 matches 7 bases. The better agreement between TRBJ2-7 and the DNA end casts doubt on the J call. Germline assignment: CDR1 MNHEY and CDR2 SMNVEV (reference sequence). The CDR3 spans 16 residues. The CDR3 here is CASSPWTGQLSVEQYF. Written as DNA, the CDR3 is TGTGCCAGCAGTCCGTGGACGGGACAGCTAAGCGTCGAGCAGTACTTC.

As to this clone: The germline gene is not matched at one end of the junction; a read error may be the cause. V is TRBV10-3 and J is TRBJ2-1, with 7 bases identical to TRBD2. CDR1 is ENHRY, CDR2 SYGVKD, per germline. The CDR3 extends over 16 amino acids. The CDR3 reads CAISLKLALSNNEQFF. In DNA, the CDR3 is TGTGCCATCAGCCTCAAACTAGCGCTCTCCAACAATGAGCAGTTCTTC.